This entry lists 22 T cell receptor beta chains sequenced from one sample in a study of OX40 agonist ivuxolimab in advanced cancers. Using immunoSEQ multiplex PCR, the repertoire was profiled, and TCRdb retains in-frame clones only, with some absent. The sample records approximately 61,000 clones, 75% to 90% being singletons. The sequences come from CD4+ or CD8+ T cells sorted from blood, collected in a trial of the OX40 agonist ivuxolimab. The receptors here all came from an adult with an advanced solid tumor such as melanoma, head and neck, liver or kidney cancer.

J is TRBJ2-5 and V is TRBV6-5, with D possibly matching TRBD2 (7 bases). The V gene lost 8 bases and the J gene lost 6 bases, with 19 bases spanning the gap. Germline V gene data show CDR1 as MNHEY and CDR2 as SVGAGI. CDR3 length equals 14 residues. The CDR3 sequence: CASARGGAAQTQYF. The CDR3 DNA reads as TGTGCCAGCGCCCGAGGGGGGGCCGCTCAGACCCAGTACTTC.

The rearrangement links TRBV6-6 to TRBJ2-7; 10 positions agree with TRBD2. The CDR3 contains 13 residues. Unmatched junction bases numbered 4, after V lost 8 bases and J lost 3 bases. CDR1 and CDR2 from the germline V gene are MNHNY and SVGAGI (reference sequence). The CDR3 region has the DNA TGTGCCAGCTACGCTAGCGGGGGCTACGAGCAGTACTTC. Its translation is CASYASGGYEQYF.

The V gene is TRBV4-2, the J gene TRBJ1-5; no clear D gene. The CDR3 loop spans 18 amino acids. The germline CDR1 and CDR2 sequences are LGHNA and YNFKEQ. The germline V and J ends were trimmed by 0 bases and 0 bases, with 15 bases remaining between them. The CDR3: CASSQDWAIKYSNQPQHF. CDR3 sequence (DNA): TGTGCCAGCAGCCAAGATTGGGCAATTAAATATAGCAATCAGCCCCAGCATTTT.

This clone was observed once. The chain joins TRBV9 to TRBJ2-5, with D hard to call. Germline assignment: CDR1 SGDLS and CDR2 YYNGEE. CDR3 length: 15 amino acids. V shed 1 base and J shed 5 bases, with 15 bases lying between them. CDR3 sequence (DNA): TGTGCCAGCAGCGTATGGGCCACCAATGGGGAGACCCAGTACTTC. Its protein is CASSVWATNGETQYF.

This sequence joins TRBV19 and TRBJ1-6; TRBD1 matches at 8 bases. Losses at the gene ends were 5 bases for V and 9 bases for J; bases not matched to a gene: 6. This CDR3 has 14 residues. Germline lookup yields CDR1 LNHDA and CDR2 SQIVND (reference sequence). CDR3 in amino acids: CASSDRGGVSPLHF. In nucleotides, the CDR3 is TGTGCCAGTAGTGACAGGGGAGGGGTTTCACCCCTCCACTTT.

J is TRBJ1-1 and V is TRBV5-6; TRBD1 aligns across 7 bases. V lost 3 bases and J lost 3; bases outside the gene matches: 5. The germline gives CDR1 SGHDT, CDR2 YYEEEE. The CDR3 loop spans 14 amino acids. Here the CDR3 DNA reads TGTGCCAGCAGCTACGGGACAGTAGACACTGAAGCTTTCTTT. This sequence encodes CASSYGTVDTEAFF.

This clone has only a few counts. The chain carries TRBV2 and TRBJ2-2, with a tentative D call TRBD1 (6 bases). Between the trimmed V and J ends, which lost 10 bases and 6 bases, there was a span of 15 bases. Germline V CDR1 and CDR2: SNHLY, FYNNEI. There are 13 residues in the CDR3. This CDR3 reads CATRGKSAGELFF. The CDR3 DNA sequence: TGTGCCACGAGGGGGAAATCGGCCGGGGAGCTGTTTTTT.

This clone occurred many times. This rearrangement joins TRBV2 to TRBJ1-2; D is unresolved. The germline V gene has CDR1 SNHLY and CDR2 FYNNEI. V lost 2 bases and J lost 8, with 21 bases in between. CDR3 size: 16 residues. CDR3 residues: CASSETFPPGVGGYTF. CDR3 nucleotide sequence: TGTGCCAGCAGTGAAACGTTTCCGCCGGGTGTAGGGGGCTACACCTTC.

This chain links TRBV5-1 with TRBJ2-6; D is possibly TRBD1 (5 bases). Germline-derived CDR1 and CDR2 are SGHRS and YFSETQ. CDR3 length: 15 residues. V was cut by 2 bases and J by 2 bases, with 8 bases left in between. CDR3 sequence reads: CASSFQGAGANVLTF. CDR3 in DNA: TGCGCCAGCAGCTTCCAAGGGGCTGGGGCCAACGTCCTGACTTTC.

The rearrangement links TRBV5-4 to TRBJ2-7; D unresolved. The germline V gene encodes CDR1 SGHNT and CDR2 YYREEE (reference sequence). The CDR3 is 15 residues long. The V gene lost 5 bases and the J gene lost 1 base, with 16 bases spanning the gap. For the CDR3, the DNA is TGTGCCAGCAGTCGACCGGAAAAAGGATCCTACGAGCAGTACTTC. Its translation: CASSRPEKGSYEQYF.

This clone appeared once. The chain joins TRBV29-1 to TRBJ1-1; 9 bases are a match to TRBD1. Trimming at V came to 8 bases and at J to 6 bases, leaving 10 bases not matched to a gene. Germline V gene lookup returns CDR1 SQVTM and CDR2 ANQGSEA. The CDR3 consists of 13 residues. CDR3 residues: CSLRTGEVAEAFF. CDR3 DNA sequence: TGCAGCCTTAGGACAGGGGAAGTCGCTGAAGCTTTCTTT.

The genes are TRBV18 and TRBJ2-5, with D perhaps TRBD1 (6 bases). The germline V gene encodes CDR1 KGHSH and CDR2 LQKENI. The CDR3 is made up of 13 amino acids. Trimming pared 2 bases from V and 5 bases from J, leaving 9 bases between. CDR3 sequence: CASSPGTIETQYF. The DNA for the CDR3 is TGTGCCAGCTCACCAGGGACAATCGAGACCCAGTACTTC.

The V and J genes are TRBV5-1 and TRBJ1-1; D is possibly TRBD1 (6 bases). V was clipped by 0 bases and J by 3 bases, with 12 bases between them. Germline V gives CDR1 SGHRS, CDR2 YFSETQ. The CDR3 covers 15 residues. The CDR3 spells CASSLGAGGYTEAFF. CDR3 DNA sequence: TGCGCCAGCAGCTTGGGTGCGGGGGGCTACACTGAAGCTTTCTTT.

This clone has only one observation. The chain is built from TRBV5-4 and TRBJ2-5; no reliable D call. Trimming took 0 bases from V and 0 from J, leaving 6 bases between them. CDR3 size: 14 residues. Germline V CDR1 and CDR2: SGHNT, YYREEE (reference sequence). In DNA, the CDR3 is TGTGCCAGCAGCTTGGTTGGCAACCAAGAGACCCAGTACTTC. It specifies CASSLVGNQETQYF.

The chain is built from TRBV7-2 and TRBJ2-7; 11 bases are shared with TRBD1. The CDR3 is 15 amino acids. The germline V gene has CDR1 SGHTA and CDR2 FQGNSA. Unmatched junction bases numbered 9, after V lost 5 bases and J lost 6 bases. The CDR3 DNA follows: TGTGCCAGCAGCCCCCGCGGACAGGGGGCGGGCGAGCAGTACTTC. This encodes CASSPRGQGAGEQYF.

The V call is TRBV10-3, the J call TRBJ2-7; no reliable D call. With 7 bases removed from V and 3 bases from J, the gap between germline ends came to 16 bases. This CDR3 has 14 amino acids. Germline assignment: CDR1 ENHRY and CDR2 SYGVKD. The CDR3 DNA reads as TGTGCCATCACCAACGGACCCACATTCTACGAGCAGTACTTC. Translating it yields CAITNGPTFYEQYF.

This chain links TRBV11-2 with TRBJ2-1; D ambiguous. CDR3 size: 16 residues. The V end was cut by 2 bases, the J end by 6 bases, with 17 bases between. In germline, CDR1 is SGHAT, CDR2 FQNNGV. CDR3 sequence: CASSLIGSAAANEQFF. CDR3 nucleotide sequence: TGTGCCAGCAGCTTAATTGGATCCGCTGCCGCCAATGAGCAGTTCTTC.

The chain couples TRBV7-9 to TRBJ2-1; D possibly corresponds to TRBD1 (7 bases). V dropped 8 bases and J dropped 0 bases, with 14 bases sitting between them. CDR3 length equals 15 residues. Germline assignment: CDR1 SEHNR and CDR2 FQNEAQ (reference sequence). The CDR3 nucleotides read TGTGCCAGCGTCTGGGGGGACAGCTCCTACAATGAGCAGTTCTTC. Protein sequence: CASVWGDSSYNEQFF.

The chain employs TRBV4-2 and TRBJ2-7; 9 bases are shared with TRBD1. Germline CDR1 and CDR2: LGHNA and YNFKEQ. The CDR3 is 16 amino acids. The J segment lost 3 bases and the V segment lost 3 bases, leaving 9 bases of the junction unmatched. Here the CDR3 reads CASSQATGGLNYEQYF. The CDR3 bases are TGTGCCAGCAGCCAGGCTACAGGGGGCTTAAACTACGAGCAGTACTTC.

The chain combines TRBV20-1 with TRBJ2-5; the D is unclear. Germline CDR1 and CDR2: DFQATT and SNEGSKA (reference sequence). V shed 1 base and J shed 4 bases, with 4 bases lying between them. The CDR3 has 11 amino acids. CDR3 amino acids: CSARVGETQYF. In DNA, the CDR3 is TGCAGTGCTAGAGTTGGAGAGACCCAGTACTTC.

The chain joins TRBV7-9 to TRBJ1-1, with 11 bases that match TRBD1. V was pared by 4 bases and J by 3 bases, with 4 bases of the junction left unmatched. Germline V gene sequence: CDR1 SEHNR, CDR2 FQNEAQ (reference sequence). This CDR3 has 15 amino acids. Here the CDR3 reads CASSWTGGADTEAFF. The CDR3 bases are TGTGCCAGCAGCTGGACAGGGGGCGCGGACACTGAAGCTTTCTTT.

This clone was seen only once. The CDR3, as DNA: TGTGCCAGCAGTAACTATAGGGGCGCAGATACGCAGTATTTT. Its translation is CASSNYRGADTQYF. The chain carries TRBV6-1 and TRBJ2-3; weak D call: TRBD1 (5 bases). V was cut by 5 bases and J by 4 bases, with 13 bases left in between. The CDR3 covers 14 residues. Germline loops: CDR1 MNHNS, CDR2 SASEGT.